This T cell receptor beta chain emerged from a study of identical twins. With template switching, a universal primer site was added, and the cDNA carried unique molecular identifiers. TCRdb re-called the 5' RACE reads through MiXCR, storing one row per CDR3 protein. The table shows some 570,000 distinct CDR3 sequences, with approximately 20% occurring only once. A remark on this clonotype: Its antigen is currently unknown.

Notes on the study in general: Out-of-frame alpha sequences common to twins were enriched for low generation probability.

The same data also went into a second study, on yellow fever vaccine responses in identical twins.

The TCR comes from a woman aged 18 to 35 in good health. Sequencing was performed on CD4+ T cells sorted from blood.

CDR3 amino acids: CASSRGLAGGNSYEQYF. The CDR3, as DNA: TGTGCCAGCAGCCGGGGACTAGCGGGAGGAAACTCCTACGAGCAGTACTTC. This chain uses TRBV11-3 with TRBJ2-7, with 15 bases that match TRBD2. The V gene's germline CDR1 is SGHNT and CDR2 YENEEA. This CDR3 has 17 residues. Trimming cost V 5 bases and J 0 bases; bases outside gene matches: 5.